Presented here are 10 T cell receptor beta chains from one specimen sequenced in a study of T cells after yellow fever vaccination (dated by TCRdb to the late 2010s). Receptors were amplified or captured by 5' RACE. This sample was sequenced with an Illumina HiSeq 2500. TCRdb reprocessing: public reads trimmed at Q25 with fastp, clones called with MiXCR, in-frame beta chains kept. CDR3 protein duplicates are merged, each entry listing the most common genes and DNA. This sample comprises 550,000 to 750,000 distinct CDR3 sequences, roughly 14% of them detected only once. The ten most abundant clones make up more than 13% of the sample. The treatment or condition label of this sample denotes: live attenuated yellow fever vaccine strain. The sequenced sample was PBMCs, obtained on the day of the yellow fever booster vaccination. These receptors came from a man aged 25-45 years who received the YFV17D yellow fever vaccine.

The table lists this clonotype with a few counts. This chain joins TRBV5-1 and TRBJ1-4; perhaps TRBD1 as D (5 bases). The V end was cut by 0 bases, the J end by 8 bases, with 8 bases between. The CDR3 loop spans 13 amino acids. The germline gives CDR1 SGHRS, CDR2 YFSETQ. The CDR3 reads CASSLVRGEKLFF. The DNA of the CDR3 is TGCGCCAGCAGCTTGGTGAGGGGAGAAAAACTGTTTTTT.

As for this clonotype: The junction differs from germline at one of its ends, possibly a read error. The V call is TRBV6-5, the J call TRBJ2-7; TRBD1 aligns across 11 bases. Per germline, CDR1 MNHEY and CDR2 SVGAGI. CDR3 length: 15 residues. CDR3 nucleotide sequence: TGTGCCAGAAGTTACCCAGGACAGGGGGCATACGAGCAGTACTTC. It yields the protein CARSYPGQGAYEQYF.

The rearrangement uses TRBV29-1 and TRBJ2-1; a weak D match, TRBD1 (5 bases). Trimming stripped 6 bases from V and 0 bases from J, with 12 bases between. The CDR3 length is 14 residues. Germline CDR1 and CDR2: SQVTM and ANQGSEA. CDR3 in DNA: TGCAGCGTCGGCGACAGTAGCTCCTACAATGAGCAGTTCTTC. Encoded protein: CSVGDSSSYNEQFF.

The CDR3 bases are TGCAGTGCTAGAGATCGAGGACTAGCGGGAACCTACGAGCAGTACTTC. Translation gives CSARDRGLAGTYEQYF. The chain is built from TRBV20-1 and TRBJ2-7, with TRBD2 matching over 12 bases. Trimming at V came to 0 bases and at J to 2 bases, leaving 5 bases not matched to a gene. Germline CDR1 reads DFQATT; CDR2 reads SNEGSKA (reference sequence). The CDR3 extends over 16 amino acids.

The genes are TRBV6-5 and TRBJ1-5; the D is unclear. CDR3 length equals 15 residues. The germline V gene has CDR1 MNHEY and CDR2 SVGAGI. The V and J ends lost 3 bases and 6 bases respectively, with 15 bases between them. The CDR3 coding sequence is TGTGCCAGCAGTTATAAGTCGGGATCAGGTCAGCCCCAGCATTTT. Its protein product is CASSYKSGSGQPQHF.

The V call is TRBV7-3, the J call TRBJ2-3, with D perhaps matching TRBD1 (5 bases). The CDR3 length is 15 residues. The V gene lost 5 bases and the J gene lost 0 bases, with 12 bases spanning the gap. CDR1 is SGHTA and CDR2 is FQGTGA in the germline V gene. In DNA, the CDR3 is TGTGCCAGCAGCCCCGGACAATTAAGCACAGATACGCAGTATTTT. It translates to CASSPGQLSTDTQYF.

This clonotype has a handful of counts. CDR3 nucleotides: TGCAGCGTTGCCCCGGGACTAGCGGGCTACGAGCAGTACTTC. Amino acid sequence: CSVAPGLAGYEQYF. This chain links TRBV29-1 with TRBJ2-7; 12 bases map to TRBD2. V lost 4 bases and J lost 3; bases outside the gene matches: 4. Germline loops: CDR1 SQVTM, CDR2 ANQGSEA. The CDR3 sequence is 14 residues long.

This clonotype appeared a few times. V and J are TRBV6-5 and TRBJ2-3; D gene unclear. V was shortened by 2 bases and J by 5 bases, with 11 bases between the two germline ends. Germline lookup yields CDR1 MNHEY and CDR2 SVGAGI. The CDR3 has 14 amino acids. CDR3 loop: CASSYSQIEDTQYF. The CDR3, as DNA: TGTGCCAGCAGTTACAGCCAGATTGAAGATACGCAGTATTTT.

The chain carries TRBV21-1 and TRBJ2-7; the D call in the table, TRBD1, was not verified against the DNA. TRBV21-1 is noted as a pseudogene. This CDR3 spans 15 amino acids. The CDR3 is CASSLRGRGLYEQYF. The CDR3 DNA sequence: TGTGCCAGCAGCTTACGGGGCAGGGGTCTATACGAGCAGTACTTC.

This clonotype was found a few times. The chain recombines TRBV10-3 with TRBJ1-2, with a weak D call TRBD1 (5 bases). Germline V gene sequence: CDR1 ENHRY, CDR2 SYGVKD. This CDR3 contains 13 residues. Trimming left V 8 bases short and J 4 bases short, with 14 bases between. The CDR3 sequence is CAIGTGTSYGYTF. The CDR3 DNA reads TGTGCCATCGGGACCGGGACCTCCTATGGCTACACCTTC.